A selection of T cell receptor beta chains follows, all from one sample in a study of regulatory T cells in long-lasting Graves disease. TCRdb processed the multiplex PCR reads anew with MiXCR; each CDR3 protein has one entry. The sample consists of about 370,000 distinct CDR3 sequences, around 16% of them appearing once. The material was peripheral blood mononuclear cells (PBMCs), obtained at new diagnosis, from a patient treated with antithyroid drugs. The receptors were sampled from a female donor with Graves disease. Both conserved end residues are part of each CDR3. The D gene is left open where the match is weak. Not all rows give a size; the values are once, few, many and, for expanded clones, a class.

size: NA
D: TRBD2
J: TRBJ2-1
V: TRBV11-2
CDR3: CASSYLAGGPGEQFF
DNA: TGTGCCAGCAGCTATCTGGCGGGGGGGCCCGGTGAGCAGTTCTTC

size: many
D: NA
J: TRBJ1-2
V: TRBV2
CDR3: CASSEGIGLSYGYTF
DNA: TGTGCCAGCAGTGAAGGCATCGGCCTGAGCTATGGCTACACCTTC

size: many
D: TRBD2
J: TRBJ2-1
V: TRBV30
CDR3: CAWSTSGYYNEQFF
DNA: TGTGCCTGGAGTACTAGCGGATACTACAATGAGCAGTTCTTC

size: few
D: TRBD1
J: TRBJ2-3
V: TRBV20-1
CDR3: CSATPYRGNTDTQYF
DNA: TGCAGTGCTACGCCTTACAGGGGGAACACAGATACGCAGTATTTT

size: many
D: TRBD1
J: TRBJ1-1
V: TRBV29-1
CDR3: CSVLTGVEAFF
DNA: TGCAGCGTCCTGACAGGGGTGGAAGCTTTCTTT

size: many
D: NA
J: TRBJ1-1
V: TRBV5-1
CDR3: CASSLTARTNAEAFF
DNA: TGCGCCAGCAGCCTGACCGCCCGGACGAACGCTGAAGCTTTCTTT

size: few
D: NA
J: TRBJ1-4
V: TRBV5-5
CDR3: CASRPGAGGEKLFF
DNA: TGTGCCAGCAGGCCGGGGGCCGGGGGTGAAAAACTGTTTTTT

size: few
D: NA
J: TRBJ1-5
V: TRBV6-5
CDR3: CASSYSTVPQHF
DNA: TGTGCCAGCAGTTACTCCACGGTGCCCCAGCATTTT

size: NA
D: NA
J: TRBJ1-2
V: TRBV4-1
CDR3: CASSQGEGQIYGYTF
DNA: TGCGCCAGCAGCCAAGGGGAGGGTCAGATCTATGGCTACACCTTC

size: NA
D: TRBD1
J: TRBJ1-5
V: TRBV24-1
CDR3: CATSTGQGQGGNQPQHF
DNA: TGTGCCACCAGTACCGGACAGGGTCAAGGGGGCAATCAGCCCCAGCATTTT

size: many
D: NA
J: TRBJ1-2
V: TRBV12-3/TRBV12-4
CDR3: CASTPRKGGNGYTF
DNA: TGTGCCAGCACCCCCCGGAAAGGAGGGAATGGCTACACCTTC

size: many
D: TRBD2
J: TRBJ2-1
V: TRBV7-2
CDR3: CASSLAGPSGGTPYNEQFF
DNA: TGTGCCAGCAGCTTAGCGGGGCCTAGCGGGGGGACCCCCTACAATGAGCAGTTCTTC

size: once
D: NA
J: TRBJ1-2
V: TRBV6-9
CDR3: CASSYSGQAEPYGYTF
DNA: TGTGCCAGCAGTTACTCTGGCCAGGCCGAACCCTATGGCTACACCTTC

size: many
D: TRBD2
J: TRBJ2-1
V: TRBV7-9
CDR3: CASTTTRGERGGNNEQFF
DNA: TGTGCCAGCACCACAACGAGAGGGGAGCGGGGGGGCAACAATGAGCAGTTCTTC

size: NA
D: NA
J: TRBJ2-5
V: TRBV5-1
CDR3: CASSLFGDQETQYF
DNA: TGCGCCAGCAGCTTGTTCGGGGATCAAGAGACCCAGTACTTC

size: many
D: NA
J: TRBJ2-3
V: TRBV11-3
CDR3: CASSTGADTQYF
DNA: TGTGCCAGCAGCACTGGCGCAGATACGCAGTATTTT

size: NA
D: NA
J: TRBJ2-3
V: TRBV11-1
CDR3: CASSSLGGAPDTQYF
DNA: TGTGCCAGCAGCAGTTTAGGGGGGGCCCCAGATACGCAGTATTTT

size: few
D: NA
J: TRBJ1-3
V: TRBV6-1
CDR3: CASSRTAGGGNTIYF
DNA: TGTGCCAGCAGCCGGACAGCAGGAGGTGGAAACACCATATATTTT

size: many
D: TRBD2
J: TRBJ2-5
V: TRBV12-3/TRBV12-4
CDR3: CASSGGKETQYF
DNA: TGTGCCAGCAGCGGGGGGAAAGAGACCCAGTACTTC

size: many
D: TRBD2
J: TRBJ2-7
V: TRBV6-2/TRBV6-3
CDR3: CASSYSASGDSSVDEQYF
DNA: TGTGCCAGCAGTTACTCGGCTAGCGGGGACTCCTCAGTTGACGAGCAGTACTTC

size: NA
D: NA
J: TRBJ1-2
V: TRBV20-1
CDR3: CSAGHRGARGYTF
DNA: TGCAGTGCTGGCCATCGGGGGGCACGGGGCTACACCTTC

size: NA
D: TRBD2
J: TRBJ2-3
V: TRBV6-2/TRBV6-3
CDR3: CASSYSAAGGNTQYF
DNA: TGTGCCAGCAGTTACTCGGCTGCGGGGGGGAATACGCAGTATTTT

size: many
D: NA
J: TRBJ2-5
V: TRBV20-1
CDR3: CSARDRQEETQYF
DNA: TGCAGTGCTAGAGATCGACAGGAAGAGACCCAGTACTTC

size: NA
D: NA
J: TRBJ2-7
V: TRBV27
CDR3: CASSFNRSSLRQYF
DNA: TGTGCCAGCAGTTTCAACAGAAGCAGTCTTAGGCAGTACTTC

size: many
D: TRBD1
J: TRBJ1-5
V: TRBV12-5
CDR3: CASASLPGQGSPQPQHF
DNA: TGTGCTAGTGCCTCTCTCCCGGGACAGGGATCACCTCAGCCCCAGCATTTT

size: many
D: NA
J: TRBJ1-2
V: TRBV27
CDR3: CASSFRALRHGYTF
DNA: TGTGCCAGCAGTTTTCGGGCCCTGAGGCATGGCTACACCTTC

size: many
D: NA
J: TRBJ2-7
V: TRBV4-1
CDR3: CASSQEGTGDYEQYF
DNA: TGCGCCAGCAGCCAAGAAGGGACCGGCGACTACGAGCAGTACTTC

size: NA
D: NA
J: TRBJ1-1
V: TRBV29-1
CDR3: CSVDAGGRAEAFF
DNA: TGCAGCGTTGACGCCGGGGGGAGGGCTGAAGCTTTCTTT

size: many
D: TRBD1
J: TRBJ1-1
V: TRBV5-1
CDR3: CASSTDRGMNTEAFF
DNA: TGCGCCAGCAGCACGGACAGGGGCATGAACACTGAAGCTTTCTTT

size: NA
D: NA
J: TRBJ1-2
V: TRBV5-1
CDR3: CASSADDGFYGYTF
DNA: TGCGCCAGCAGCGCGGACGACGGATTCTATGGCTACACCTTC

size: once
D: NA
J: TRBJ1-6
V: TRBV27
CDR3: CASSLDAGSGNSPLHF
DNA: TGTGCCAGCAGTTTAGATGCAGGAAGTGGGAATTCACCCCTCCACTTT

size: many
D: NA
J: TRBJ2-7
V: TRBV27
CDR3: CASSNKGVYEQYF
DNA: TGTGCCAGCAGCAATAAGGGGGTCTACGAGCAGTACTTC

size: many
D: NA
J: TRBJ1-1
V: TRBV7-9
CDR3: CASSFDPTEAFF
DNA: TGTGCCAGCAGCTTTGATCCTACTGAAGCTTTCTTT

size: NA
D: TRBD1
J: TRBJ2-2
V: TRBV2
CDR3: CASRQTVTGGNGELFF
DNA: TGTGCCAGCCGCCAGACAGTGACAGGGGGCAACGGGGAGCTGTTTTTT

size: NA
D: TRBD1
J: TRBJ1-4
V: TRBV7-2
CDR3: CACSEGQRNEKLFF
DNA: TGTGCCTGCAGCGAGGGACAGCGTAATGAAAAACTGTTTTTT

size: many
D: TRBD2
J: TRBJ2-1
V: TRBV20-1
CDR3: CSASRPLAGYNEQFF
DNA: TGCAGTGCTAGTAGGCCTCTAGCGGGATACAATGAGCAGTTCTTC

size: many
D: NA
J: TRBJ2-1
V: TRBV7-9
CDR3: CASTPSGVPGLHEQFF
DNA: TGTGCCAGCACCCCCTCGGGGGTTCCCGGGTTGCATGAGCAGTTCTTC

size: many
D: TRBD2
J: TRBJ2-5
V: TRBV3-1
CDR3: CASSGLAGTQETQYF
DNA: TGTGCCAGCAGCGGCTTAGCGGGAACTCAAGAGACCCAGTACTTC

size: many
D: TRBD2
J: TRBJ2-3
V: TRBV12-3/TRBV12-4
CDR3: CASSLPGGATDTQYF
DNA: TGTGCCAGCAGTTTGCCGGGAGGTGCCACAGATACGCAGTATTTT

size: few
D: NA
J: TRBJ1-2
V: TRBV6-6
CDR3: CASSYSTGVNYGYTF
DNA: TGTGCCAGCAGTTACTCGACCGGGGTTAACTATGGCTACACCTTC

size: many
D: TRBD2
J: TRBJ2-3
V: TRBV7-3
CDR3: CASSLSASGGGTDTQYF
DNA: TGTGCCAGCAGCTTAAGCGCTAGCGGAGGAGGCACAGATACGCAGTATTTT

size: many
D: TRBD2
J: TRBJ2-1
V: TRBV7-2
CDR3: CASSQTSGIYNEQFF
DNA: TGTGCCAGCAGCCAGACTAGCGGAATCTACAATGAGCAGTTCTTC

size: NA
D: NA
J: TRBJ2-1
V: TRBV9
CDR3: CASSVSRLGQDEQFF
DNA: TGTGCCAGCAGCGTTTCCCGACTAGGACAAGATGAGCAGTTCTTC

size: many
D: TRBD2
J: TRBJ2-7
V: TRBV6-1
CDR3: CASKASGGAYEQYF
DNA: TGTGCCAGCAAGGCTAGCGGGGGGGCGTACGAGCAGTACTTC

size: many
D: NA
J: TRBJ2-3
V: TRBV20-1
CDR3: CSASNYGRGTDTQYF
DNA: TGCAGTGCTTCCAATTACGGGAGAGGGACAGATACGCAGTATTTT

size: few
D: NA
J: TRBJ2-1
V: TRBV7-2
CDR3: CASSLGQGVGNEQFF
DNA: TGTGCCAGCAGCTTAGGGCAGGGTGTTGGCAATGAGCAGTTCTTC

size: many
D: NA
J: TRBJ2-7
V: TRBV7-9
CDR3: CASSLTSYEQYF
DNA: TGTGCCAGCAGCTTAACCTCCTACGAGCAGTACTTC

size: NA
D: NA
J: TRBJ1-4
V: TRBV4-3
CDR3: CASSQDPTGTNEKLFF
DNA: TGCGCCAGCAGCCAAGATCCTACGGGGACTAATGAAAAACTGTTTTTT

size: many
D: TRBD2
J: TRBJ2-1
V: TRBV2
CDR3: CASRGRLAGAYNEQFF
DNA: TGTGCCAGCAGGGGTAGACTAGCGGGAGCCTACAATGAGCAGTTCTTC

size: many
D: NA
J: TRBJ1-2
V: TRBV20-1
CDR3: CSAYRFGYTF
DNA: TGCAGTGCGTATCGTTTTGGCTACACCTTC

size: many
D: NA
J: TRBJ2-1
V: TRBV7-2
CDR3: CASSPFGPGEQFF
DNA: TGTGCCAGCAGCCCATTTGGCCCTGGTGAGCAGTTCTTC

size: many
D: NA
J: TRBJ1-5
V: TRBV6-1
CDR3: CASSDGAWQFNQPQHF
DNA: TGTGCCAGCAGTGATGGAGCATGGCAGTTCAATCAGCCCCAGCATTTT

size: many
D: NA
J: TRBJ2-2
V: TRBV6-1
CDR3: CASIDGTGELFF
DNA: TGTGCCAGCATAGACGGTACCGGGGAGCTGTTTTTT

size: many
D: TRBD1
J: TRBJ1-5
V: TRBV20-1
CDR3: CSARSGGRAQPQHF
DNA: TGCAGTGCTAGATCAGGGGGACGGGCTCAGCCCCAGCATTTT

size: many
D: TRBD1
J: TRBJ1-6
V: TRBV7-9
CDR3: CASSLVSGTGASPLHF
DNA: TGTGCCAGCAGCTTAGTGTCCGGGACAGGGGCTTCACCCCTCCACTTT